Each of the 4 T cell receptor beta chains below was sequenced from the same sample in a study of CD8 T cells in ankylosing spondylitis. Findings and limits, study-wide: Within ankylosing spondylitis blood, a TCR beta motif made up of seven or eight highly homologous variants appeared to be characteristic.

Antigens for these TCRs are unknown. TCRdb analysed the 5' RACE reads with MiXCR anew, one entry per CDR3 protein. The sample lists 750,000 to 850,000 distinct CDR3 sequences, about 12% occurring once. Specimen: blood, either unsorted or a sorted T cell fraction (not recorded which). Source of these receptors: a male donor with ankylosing spondylitis.

This clonotype was recorded a few times. The chain has TRBV4-2 and TRBJ2-7; 7 positions match TRBD2. V shed 0 bases, J shed 4 bases, and the junction held 6 bases outside the gene matches. Germline CDR1 and CDR2: LGHNA and YNFKEQ. The CDR3 is 15 amino acids. CDR3 nucleotide sequence: TGTGCCAGCAGCCAAGAATGGGGGAGGGGTTACGAGCAGTACTTC. Amino acids: CASSQEWGRGYEQYF.

This clonotype was counted only a few times. This chain's CDR3 is CASSPGTGTGRHREQYF. The CDR3 coding sequence is TGCGCCAGCAGCCCAGGAACCGGGACAGGTAGACATCGTGAGCAGTACTTC. The J gene is TRBJ2-7, the V gene TRBV4-3; 8 bases fit TRBD1. Germline lookup yields CDR1 LGHNA and CDR2 YSLEER. V dropped 4 bases and J dropped 7; count of bases not matched to a gene: 18. The CDR3 contains 17 residues.

There are many counts of this clonotype. The chain has TRBV12-3 or TRBV12-4 and TRBJ2-7; no reliable D call. Deletions cut 6 bases from V and 5 bases from J, with 17 bases between. The CDR3 totals 14 residues. CDR3 amino acids: CASRGSGWSNEQYF. CDR3 bases: TGTGCCAGCAGAGGCTCAGGCTGGTCCAACGAGCAGTACTTC.

V gene TRBV19 combines with J gene TRBJ2-1; D gene ambiguous. V was trimmed by 5 bases and J by 2 bases, leaving 10 bases between them. CDR1 and CDR2 (germline): LNHDA, SQIVND (reference sequence). CDR3 length: 14 residues. CDR3 sequence reads: CASSLGRPYNEQFF. CDR3 nucleotide sequence: TGTGCCAGTAGTCTCGGACGGCCCTACAATGAGCAGTTCTTC.